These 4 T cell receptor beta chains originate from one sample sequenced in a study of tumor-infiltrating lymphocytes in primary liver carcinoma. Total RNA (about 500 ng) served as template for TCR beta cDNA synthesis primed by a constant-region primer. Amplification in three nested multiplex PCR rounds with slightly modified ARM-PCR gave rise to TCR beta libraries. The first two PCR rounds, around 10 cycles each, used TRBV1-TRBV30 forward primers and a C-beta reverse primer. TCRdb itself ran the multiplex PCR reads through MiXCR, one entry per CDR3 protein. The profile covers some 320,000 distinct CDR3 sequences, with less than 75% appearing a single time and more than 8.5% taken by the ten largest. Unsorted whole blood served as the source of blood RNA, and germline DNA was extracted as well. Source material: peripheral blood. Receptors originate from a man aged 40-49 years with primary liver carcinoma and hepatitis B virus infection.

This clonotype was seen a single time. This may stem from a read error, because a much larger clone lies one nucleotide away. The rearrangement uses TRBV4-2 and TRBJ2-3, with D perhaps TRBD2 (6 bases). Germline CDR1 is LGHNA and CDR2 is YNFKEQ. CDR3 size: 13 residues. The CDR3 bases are TGTGCCATCAGCCAAGGCCTTGGGGGGACGCAGTATTTT. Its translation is CAISQGLGGTQYF.

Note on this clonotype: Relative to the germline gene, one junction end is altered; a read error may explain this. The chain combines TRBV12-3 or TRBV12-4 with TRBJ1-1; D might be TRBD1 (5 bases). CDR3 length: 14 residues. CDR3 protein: CARSLGELRTEAFF. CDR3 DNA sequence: TGTGCCAGGAGTTTAGGGGAGCTGCGGACTGAAGCTTTCTTT.

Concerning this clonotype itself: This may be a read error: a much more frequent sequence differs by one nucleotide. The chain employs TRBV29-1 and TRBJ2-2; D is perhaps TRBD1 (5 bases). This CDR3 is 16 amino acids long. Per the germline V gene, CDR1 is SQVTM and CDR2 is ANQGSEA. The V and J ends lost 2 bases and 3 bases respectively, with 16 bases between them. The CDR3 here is CSVETGESSYTGELFF. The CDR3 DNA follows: TGCAGCGTTGAAACAGGTGAATCTTCGTACACCGGGGAGCTGTTTTTT.

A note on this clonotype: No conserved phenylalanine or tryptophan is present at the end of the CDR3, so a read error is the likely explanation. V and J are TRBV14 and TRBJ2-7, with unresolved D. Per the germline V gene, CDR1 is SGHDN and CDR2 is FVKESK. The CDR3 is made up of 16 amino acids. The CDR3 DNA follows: TGTGCCGGCAGCCAAGACTTGAGGAGAAGTAAGAACGAGCAGTACTTA. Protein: CAGSQDLRRSKNEQYL.